The 19 T cell receptor beta chains below were found in one sample sequenced in a study of T cell repertoires in cytomegalovirus infection. These receptors are not linked to any known antigen. One entry per CDR3 protein, called by TCRdb with MiXCR from the reads. The sample holds some 800,000 distinct CDR3 sequences; almost 30% are singletons and the top ten take roughly 14%. The sequences come from cultured CD8+ T cells from PBMCs, collected from culture after CMV antigen stimulation. The origin of the receptors is a human donor in good health (CMV status not recorded). Some clones in this sample may be carry-over from other donors' samples.

The sample holds many counts of this clonotype. The chain is built from TRBV19 and TRBJ1-1, with D uncertain. This CDR3 spans 15 amino acids. Germline V gene lookup returns CDR1 LNHDA and CDR2 SQIVND (reference sequence). V dropped 2 bases and J dropped 1 base, with 11 bases sitting between them. The CDR3 loop is CASSITRRPNTEAFF. DNA of the CDR3: TGTGCCAGTAGTATAACCCGCAGACCGAACACTGAAGCTTTCTTT.

With respect to this clonotype: A read error may explain this, as a much larger clone is one base away. The V gene is TRBV7-1, the J gene TRBJ2-1; the D is unclear. TRBV7-1 is reported as an ORF; its role is uncertain. The ends were cut back, 10 bases at V and 5 bases at J, with 15 bases in the middle. The CDR3 runs 13 residues. The CDR3 nucleotides read TGTGCCAACCAACCCCCTACAAACAATGAGCAGTTCTTC. It encodes CANQPPTNNEQFF.

This clonotype was counted between two and nine times. The rearrangement links TRBV19 to TRBJ1-1, with D unclear. V lost 7 bases to trimming and J lost 2 bases, with 8 bases between them. CDR3 size: 12 residues. The germline CDR1 and CDR2 sequences are LNHDA and SQIVND (reference sequence). The CDR3 is CASMWGNTEAFF. Written as DNA, the CDR3 is TGTGCCAGTATGTGGGGAAACACTGAAGCTTTCTTT.

On this clonotype: At one end, the junction sequence differs from germline, possibly due to a read error. V usage is TRBV6-5 and J usage is TRBJ2-2, with D maybe TRBD1 (6 bases). Germline CDR1 is MNHEY and CDR2 is SVGAGI. The CDR3 length is 18 residues. The CDR3 loop is CASSYSILGAVGTGKLFF. The CDR3, as DNA: TGTGCCAGCAGTTACTCGATTTTGGGGGCGGTGGGTACCGGGAAGCTGTTTTTT.

This clonotype was counted between two and nine times. The genes are TRBV11-2 and TRBJ2-2; possibly TRBD1 for D (5 bases). The germline CDR1 and CDR2 sequences are SGHAT and FQNNGV. V dropped 2 bases and J dropped 1 base, with 17 bases sitting between them. CDR3 length: 18 amino acids. The CDR3 sequence: CASSLSFPGRLNTGELFF. CDR3 coding DNA: TGTGCCAGCAGCTTATCGTTCCCAGGGCGCTTGAACACCGGGGAGCTGTTTTTT.

The rearrangement uses TRBV7-4 and TRBJ1-1; D is undetermined. The CDR3 loop spans 14 amino acids. The V gene lost 7 bases and the J gene lost 0 bases, with 12 bases spanning the gap. Germline V lookup: CDR1 SGHVT, CDR2 SQSDAQ. CDR3 DNA sequence: TGTGCCAGCACTCCGGAACCGATGAACACTGAAGCTTTCTTT. Its protein is CASTPEPMNTEAFF.

The rearrangement joins TRBV27 to TRBJ1-3; D possibly corresponds to TRBD1 (5 bases). Trimming shortened V by 5 bases and J by 0 bases, and 14 bases separated the two germline ends. The CDR3 runs 16 residues. Germline loops: CDR1 MNHEY, CDR2 SMNVEV (reference sequence). The CDR3 sequence is CASSNRDLTSGNTIYF. CDR3 in DNA: TGTGCCAGCAGTAACCGGGACCTAACCTCTGGAAACACCATATATTTT.

In its sample, this clonotype was seen a few times. The J gene is TRBJ2-7, the V gene TRBV6-2 or TRBV6-3, with TRBD1 as a possible D gene (5 bases). V was cut by 3 bases and J by 0 bases, with 9 bases left in between. Germline lookup yields CDR1 MNHEY and CDR2 SVGEGT. The CDR3 runs to 14 residues. As DNA, the CDR3 is TGTGCCAGCAGTTATAACAGGATCTCCTACGAGCAGTACGTC. This encodes CASSYNRISYEQYV.

The chain combines TRBV28 with TRBJ2-1; 9 bases match TRBD2. The trim removed 4 bases at V and 1 base at J, leaving 5 bases unmatched. The CDR3 has 16 residues. Germline V gene sequence: CDR1 MDHEN, CDR2 SYDVKM. CDR3 protein: CASSYLTSGSYNEQFF. CDR3 nucleotides: TGTGCCAGCAGTTACTTGACTAGCGGTTCCTACAATGAGCAGTTCTTC. The whole variable domain, filled in from reference TRBV28 and TRBJ2-1, reads DVKVTQSSRYLVKRTGEKVFLECVQDMDHENMFWYRQDPGLGLRLIYFSYDVKMKEKGDIPEGYSVSREKKERFSLILESASTNQTSMYLCASSYLTSGSYNEQFFGPGTRLTVL.

This clonotype was observed a handful of times. This chain connects TRBV5-1 to TRBJ2-3; D might be TRBD1 (6 bases). Between the trimmed V and J ends, which lost 2 bases and 4 bases, there was a span of 14 bases. Germline V gene data show CDR1 as SGHRS and CDR2 as YFSETQ. The CDR3 has 15 residues. The CDR3 sequence is CASSFQDSMPDTQYF. The DNA of the CDR3 is TGCGCCAGCAGCTTCCAGGACAGTATGCCAGATACGCAGTATTTT.

This clonotype showed up just a few times. V gene TRBV6-1 combines with J gene TRBJ2-1, with 7 bases aligning to TRBD1. The germline gives CDR1 MNHNS, CDR2 SASEGT. V shed 6 bases and J 9 bases; nucleotides not matched to a gene: 5. CDR3 length: 12 amino acids. For the CDR3, the DNA is TGTGCCAGCAGCCACAGGGGCAGTGAGCAGTTCTTC. It translates to CASSHRGSEQFF.

The chain couples TRBV20-1 to TRBJ2-7, with 9 nucleotides matching TRBD1. Per germline, CDR1 DFQATT and CDR2 SNEGSKA (reference sequence). This CDR3 comprises 16 residues. J gave up 5 bases and V 6 bases, and 17 bases lay outside the gene matches. As DNA, the CDR3 is TGCAGTGCCCTAGTCCGGGACAGGGTCAGCATCCACGAGCAGTACTTC. Its protein is CSALVRDRVSIHEQYF.

This clonotype occurred many times. This chain joins TRBV6-1 and TRBJ2-7; D remains unclear. Trimming took off 4 bases at V and 2 bases at J, with 9 bases between the two ends. This CDR3 contains 13 residues. Germline V lookup: CDR1 MNHNS, CDR2 SASEGT. The CDR3, as DNA: TGTGCCAGCAGTGTGGTGGATGCCTACGAGCAGTACGTC. This codes for CASSVVDAYEQYV.

A few counts support this clonotype. This chain connects TRBV6-1 to TRBJ1-5; 7 nucleotides agree with TRBD1. The CDR3 runs to 14 residues. Germline CDR1 is MNHNS and CDR2 is SASEGT. V was pared by 8 bases and J by 4 bases, with 8 bases of the junction left unmatched. The CDR3 bases are TGTGCCAGCTATCAGGGGGTAGGGAATCAGCCCCAGCATTTT. Amino acid sequence: CASYQGVGNQPQHF.

V gene TRBV14 combines with J gene TRBJ1-2, with D hard to call. Trimming pared 5 bases from V and 2 bases from J, leaving 9 bases between. The CDR3 totals 13 residues. The V gene's germline CDR1 is SGHDN and CDR2 FVKESK. DNA for the CDR3: TGTGCCAGCAGCTCTAGGGCAAACTATGGCTACACCTTC. Translated, it gives CASSSRANYGYTF.

V usage is TRBV9 and J usage is TRBJ2-3; D possibly matches TRBD1 or TRBD2 (5 bases each). The CDR3 is 15 amino acids. V lost 4 bases and J lost 2, with 14 bases in between. From germline, CDR1 is SGDLS and CDR2 YYNGEE. CDR3 amino acids: CASSIQDSYTDTQYF. The CDR3, as DNA: TGTGCCAGCAGCATACAGGACTCATACACAGATACGCAGTATTTT. The full variable domain, in which reference TRBV9 and TRBJ2-3 provide the parts outside the CDR3, is DSGVTQTPKHLITATGQRVTLRCSPRSGDLSVYWYQQSLDQGLQFLIQYYNGEERAKGNILERFSAQQFPDLHSELNLSSLELGDSALYFCASSIQDSYTDTQYFGPGTRLTVL.

The rearrangement links TRBV5-4 to TRBJ2-3, with TRBD1 matching 7 bases. The V gene end was trimmed by 6 bases and the J gene end by 1 base; junction bases not matched to a gene: 8. The length of the CDR3 is 15 residues. Germline CDR1 and CDR2: SGHNT and YYREEE (reference sequence). The CDR3 region has the DNA TGTGCCAGCACCGGGACAGACCACCGCACAGATACGCAGTATTTT. Translation gives CASTGTDHRTDTQYF.

Points on this clonotype: A read error may explain this, as a much larger clone is one base away. The chain recombines TRBV7-6 with TRBJ1-1; D perhaps matches TRBD1 (5 bases). The CDR3 covers 12 residues. Germline V CDR1 and CDR2: SGHVS, FNYEAQ. DNA of the CDR3: TGTGCCACCCAGGACATGAACACTAAAGCTTTCTTT. Protein: CATQDMNTKAFF.

This clonotype was seen more than once but under ten times. The CDR3 region is CASSFDRGPRSVNSPLHF. Here the CDR3 DNA reads TGTGCCAGCAGTTTTGACAGGGGGCCGAGATCCGTTAATTCACCCCTCCACTTT. The V and J genes are TRBV28 and TRBJ1-6; 10 nucleotides match TRBD1. The length of the CDR3 is 18 residues. V shed 3 bases and J 6 bases; nucleotides not matched to a gene: 11. Germline lookup yields CDR1 MDHEN and CDR2 SYDVKM.